A selection of T cell receptor beta chains follows, all from one sample in a study of blood T cell repertoires in COVID-19. Measured with immunoSEQ multiplex PCR; TCRdb has only the in-frame clones, and not every one. The sample records 200,000 or so clones, 80% to 90% being singletons. Material for sequencing was peripheral blood. The receptors derive from a man in his thirties or forties with COVID-19, enrolled during active disease. Each CDR3 is given with its conserved first and last residue. The D gene is left open where the match is weak.

d_call v_call cdr3_aa
. TRBV10-2 CASSSGGNSQPQHF
TRBD1 TRBV29-1 CSAAPGTGRTDTQYF
. TRBV7-3 CASSENTGTGELFF
TRBD1 TRBV25-1 CASSEDTGGDTEAFF
TRBD1 TRBV27 CASPTGVRSNQPQHF
. TRBV11-2 CASSLAYEQYF
TRBD2 TRBV4-2 CASSLYLGLAGGETTDTQYF
. TRBV4-3 CASSRALLLDSPLHF
TRBD1 TRBV7-8 CASSLGQLNYGYTF
. TRBV28 CASRQGMANYGYTF
. TRBV2 CASTTLRQQANYGYTF
TRBD1 TRBV7-2 CASSGTVNGYTF
TRBD2 TRBV18 CASSLGLAGNTGELFF
. TRBV3-1/TRBV3-2 CASSQEGRVSYNEQFF
TRBD2 TRBV4-3 CASSQDEDGTSGEEQFF
TRBD1 TRBV2 CASRDRGPGGYTF
. TRBV5-4 CASSREAEGYTF
TRBD2 TRBV27 CASSFRTSGRLQGTDTQYF
TRBD2 TRBV2 CASSGLAGATGANVLTF
. TRBV3-1/TRBV3-2 CASSQVPQETQYF
TRBD1 TRBV10-3 CAISESGDRGEAFF
. TRBV4-2 CASSRNRDSYGYTF
TRBD1 TRBV12-3/TRBV12-4 CATGQGYGYTF
TRBD1 TRBV7-3 CASSHPGQGLLGDGYTF
TRBD1 TRBV19 CASTIPGQGDGYTF
. TRBV11-3 CASSSHMSGVGEQFF
. TRBV12-5 CASGLFPSSTDTQYF
. TRBV10-3 CAISEREGQNYGYTF
. TRBV21-1 CASSNGLGYTF
TRBD1 TRBV6-1 CASSARQGTSTDTQYF
TRBD1 TRBV13 CASSLKTGGYGYTF
TRBD2 TRBV5-4 CASSLTSGRSDTQYF
. TRBV9 CASSVEQALNYGYTF
TRBD1 TRBV6-2/TRBV6-3 CASSLAPTGPGNTIYF
TRBD1 TRBV18 CASGDREIKDYGYTF
. TRBV4-1 CASSQVVYLRVQFF
TRBD2 TRBV10-1 CASSEMGRVRCTGELFF
TRBD1 TRBV7-2 CASSTGQGFSGNTIYF
TRBD2 TRBV5-1 CASSLEASGYTLYEQYF
TRBD1 TRBV15 CATSGGLNRGPQHF
. TRBV2 CASPGQLNTEAFF
TRBD1 TRBV6-5 CASSSEDRADYEQYF
. TRBV28 CASNYGGRDEKLFF
. TRBV12-5 CASALGGMGNQPQHF